The 27 T cell receptor beta chains below come from one sample, sequenced in a study of T cells in Graves' hyperthyroidism and ophthalmopathy. RNA transcripts served as the template for amplifying TCR beta CDR3 regions. The primer set for the first-round RT-PCR of the TCR CDR3 was HTBI. MiXCR was run by TCRdb on the multiplex PCR reads, yielding one entry per CDR3 protein. The table shows some 570,000 distinct CDR3 sequences, with approximately 17% occurring only once. Sequencing used blood. The receptors were sampled from a woman aged 18 to 35 with Graves' ophthalmopathy.

This clonotype has at least ten counts. The chain carries TRBV5-1 and TRBJ2-1; 10 bases fit TRBD1. This CDR3 comprises 14 residues. Trimming cost V 3 bases and J 10 bases; bases outside gene matches: 7. Per germline, CDR1 SGHRS and CDR2 YFSETQ. DNA of the CDR3: TGCGCCAGCAGCTCCGGGACAGGGGTTGAGGAGCAGTTCTTC. Residues: CASSSGTGVEEQFF.

This clonotype was counted many times. The gene calls are TRBV27 and TRBJ1-1; D is unclear. Between the trimmed V and J ends, which lost 4 bases and 6 bases, there was a span of 12 bases. The V gene's germline CDR1 is MNHEY and CDR2 SMNVEV (reference sequence). The length of the CDR3 is 13 residues. The CDR3 sequence is CASSSVGFAEAFF. CDR3 nucleotides: TGTGCCAGCAGTTCGGTAGGGTTCGCTGAAGCTTTCTTT.

This clonotype was picked up many times. This chain connects TRBV7-2 to TRBJ1-2, with D hard to call. CDR3 length: 14 residues. V shed 1 base and J shed 3 bases, with 9 bases lying between them. The germline CDR1 and CDR2 sequences are SGHTA and FQGNSA. The CDR3 nucleotides read TGTGCCAGCAGCTTAGGAGGAGGAGACTATGGCTACACCTTC. Its protein is CASSLGGGDYGYTF.

This clonotype has only a few counts. Its ends do not fully match the called genes, so a read error is possible. The rearrangement links TRBV2 to TRBJ1-3; D gene uncertain. The CDR3 has 15 residues. CDR1 is SNHLY and CDR2 is FYNNEI in the germline V gene. The CDR3 nucleotides are TGTGCCGGCAGCCTCGAAACCAGCTCTGGAAACACCATATATTTT. This gives the protein CAGSLETSSGNTIYF.

This clonotype has ten or more counts. The J gene is TRBJ2-7, the V gene TRBV12-3 or TRBV12-4; the match to TRBD2 covers 7 bases. This CDR3 contains 15 residues. The J segment lost 1 base and the V segment lost 4 bases, leaving 7 bases of the junction unmatched. CDR3 sequence: CASSSSGTYSYEQYF. The DNA for the CDR3 is TGTGCCAGCAGTTCTAGCGGAACCTATTCCTACGAGCAGTACTTC.

Many counts were recorded for this clonotype. The gene calls are TRBV28 and TRBJ2-1; 10 nucleotides align to TRBD1. The CDR3 extends over 14 amino acids. CDR1 and CDR2 (germline): MDHEN, SYDVKM. Losses at the gene ends were 5 bases for V and 9 bases for J; bases not matched to a gene: 7. The CDR3 coding sequence is TGTGCCAGCAGTCCCGGGACAGGGGTTGGTGAGCAGTTCTTC. As protein: CASSPGTGVGEQFF.

The chain joins TRBV9 to TRBJ2-1, with 9 nucleotides matching TRBD2. Germline V gene sequence: CDR1 SGDLS, CDR2 YYNGEE. The V segment lost 2 bases and the J segment 8 bases; nucleotides outside the gene matches: 11. The CDR3 sequence is 16 residues long. The CDR3: CASSVGGGRALDEQFF. In DNA form, the CDR3 reads TGTGCCAGCAGCGTGGGCGGCGGGAGGGCCCTTGATGAGCAGTTCTTC.

This clonotype was recorded at least ten times. The V and J genes are TRBV6-1 and TRBJ2-1, with TRBD2 identical over 10 bases. CDR1 MNHNS and CDR2 SASEGT come from the germline V gene. The CDR3 has 15 amino acids. J was trimmed by 5 bases and V by 8 bases; bases with no gene match: 9. The CDR3 DNA sequence: TGTGCCAGCGGCCCTGTCCTAGCGGGAGACAATGAGCAGTTCTTC. Its protein product is CASGPVLAGDNEQFF.

This clonotype has a handful of counts. The chain carries TRBV11-2 and TRBJ2-2, with 7 bases aligning to TRBD1. Germline V CDR1 and CDR2: SGHAT, FQNNGV. This CDR3 is 16 amino acids long. With 5 bases clipped from V and 1 base from J, the junction kept 7 bases outside the gene matches. As DNA, the CDR3 is TGTGCCAGCAGCACGAGACAGGGACGGAACACCGGGGAGCTGTTTTTT. Protein: CASSTRQGRNTGELFF. The variable domain in full, completed from reference TRBV11-2 and TRBJ2-2, reads EAGVAQSPRYKIIEKRQSVAFWCNPISGHATLYWYQQILGQGPKLLIQFQNNGVVDDSQLPKDRFSAERLKGVDSTLKIQPAKLEDSAVYLCASSTRQGRNTGELFFGEGSRLTVL.

The chain recombines TRBV3-1 with TRBJ2-7, with TRBD2 matching 7 bases. The CDR3 totals 15 residues. Trimming cost V 1 base and J 4 bases; bases outside gene matches: 7. Germline lookup yields CDR1 LGHDT and CDR2 YNNKEL (reference sequence). The CDR3 reads CASSQGGRPQYEQYF. CDR3 coding DNA: TGTGCCAGCAGCCAAGGCGGGAGACCTCAGTACGAGCAGTACTTC.

This clonotype showed up many times. The rearrangement uses TRBV7-2 and TRBJ1-1, with a tentative D call TRBD1 (5 bases). Germline assignment: CDR1 SGHTA and CDR2 FQGNSA. V lost 6 bases, J lost 4 bases, and 15 bases lay in between. The CDR3 is 14 residues long. The CDR3 protein is CASRPGTTVTEAFF. CDR3 in DNA: TGTGCCAGCAGGCCCGGGACGACCGTCACTGAAGCTTTCTTT.

This clonotype turned up a few times. An end of the junction does not agree with germline; a read error may underlie this. The V and J genes are TRBV20-1 and TRBJ2-7; D perhaps matches TRBD1 (6 bases). The V gene's germline CDR1 is DFQATT and CDR2 SNEGSKA (reference sequence). This CDR3 is built from 13 residues. For the CDR3, the DNA is TGTAAAGTTACCGGGACACGCTCCTACGAGCAGTACTTC. It is translated as CKVTGTRSYEQYF.

This clonotype has at least ten counts. The chain joins TRBV28 to TRBJ2-1; the match to TRBD2 covers 12 bases. The germline V gene encodes CDR1 MDHEN and CDR2 SYDVKM. This CDR3 comprises 15 residues. The V and J ends lost 6 bases and 4 bases, in that order; junction bases with no gene match: 4. The CDR3 loop is CASRQTSGSYNEQFF. The CDR3, as DNA: TGTGCCAGCAGGCAGACTAGCGGGAGTTACAATGAGCAGTTCTTC.

This rearrangement joins TRBV6-5 to TRBJ1-2; no clear D gene. CDR1 is MNHEY and CDR2 is SVGAGI in the germline V gene. The CDR3 spans 14 residues. The V end was cut by 0 bases, the J end by 5 bases, with 10 bases between. CDR3 sequence (DNA): TGTGCCAGCAGTTACTCGGAAACGGGGTATGGCTACACCTTC. It translates to CASSYSETGYGYTF.

This rearrangement joins TRBV10-3 to TRBJ2-1, with 13 bases that match TRBD2. Trimming removed 8 bases from V and 5 bases from J; junction bases left unmatched: 3. Germline CDR1 is ENHRY and CDR2 is SYGVKD. This CDR3 comprises 14 residues. The CDR3 reads CAIGGLAGDNEQFF. The CDR3 DNA sequence: TGTGCCATCGGCGGACTAGCGGGGGACAATGAGCAGTTCTTC.

This clonotype was found a few times. The CDR3 is CASSYFETQYF. CDR3 nucleotides: TGTGCCAGCAGTTACTTTGAGACCCAGTACTTC. The chain joins TRBV6-2 or TRBV6-3 to TRBJ2-5; no reliable D call. This CDR3 is 11 amino acids long. The V gene's germline CDR1 is MNHEY and CDR2 SVGEGT. Trimming removed 1 base from V and 5 bases from J, with 2 bases in between.

Many counts were recorded for this clonotype. V is TRBV6-2 or TRBV6-3 and J is TRBJ2-7, with D perhaps TRBD1 or TRBD2 (5 bases each). Trimming pared 7 bases from V and 1 base from J, leaving 17 bases between. Per the germline V gene, CDR1 is MNHEY and CDR2 is SVGEGT. The CDR3 is 15 residues long. In nucleotides, the CDR3 is TGTGCCAGCACCGACGGGGCAGTAAAATCCTACGAGCAGTACTTC. This codes for CASTDGAVKSYEQYF.

This clonotype was detected ten times or more. J is TRBJ2-7 and V is TRBV7-8; 9 bases agree with TRBD2. Germline loops: CDR1 SGHVS, CDR2 FQNEAQ. V lost 1 base to trimming and J lost 2 bases; unmatched junction nucleotides: 6. This CDR3 has 16 amino acids. The DNA of the CDR3 is TGTGCCAGCAGCTTAGTCCCGCGGGGGGGCCCCTACGAGCAGTACTTC. This gives the protein CASSLVPRGGPYEQYF.

The sample holds many counts of this clonotype. This chain links TRBV7-2 with TRBJ1-1; D not certain. This CDR3 comprises 16 residues. Germline lookup yields CDR1 SGHTA and CDR2 FQGNSA. Deletions cut 2 bases from V and 0 bases from J, with 13 bases between. The CDR3 bases are TGTGCCAGCAGCTTATCAGGTTTAAGGGTGAACACTGAAGCTTTCTTT. Amino acid sequence: CASSLSGLRVNTEAFF.

This clonotype showed up many times. This chain links TRBV12-3 or TRBV12-4 with TRBJ1-5, with D tentatively TRBD1 (5 bases). CDR3 size: 15 residues. V dropped 2 bases and J dropped 7 bases, with 15 bases sitting between them. In DNA, the CDR3 is TGTGCCAGCAGTTTATTCAGGGCGTCAGTGCAGCCCCAGCATTTT. This gives the protein CASSLFRASVQPQHF.

This clonotype was recorded many times. The chain uses TRBV7-9 and TRBJ1-2, with 10 bases lining up with TRBD1. The V gene's germline CDR1 is SEHNR and CDR2 FQNEAQ (reference sequence). Trimming at V came to 6 bases and at J to 2 bases, leaving 0 bases not matched to a gene. The length of the CDR3 is 13 residues. The CDR3 bases are TGTGCCAGCAGGGGACAGGGGAACTATGGCTACACCTTC. As protein: CASRGQGNYGYTF.

The chain has TRBV10-3 and TRBJ2-1; TRBD1 might be the D (6 bases). V lost 10 bases to trimming and J lost 0 bases, with 16 bases between them. This CDR3 region has 15 residues. Germline V gene data show CDR1 as ENHRY and CDR2 as SYGVKD. The CDR3 sequence: CASSSEGDSYNEQFF. The CDR3 DNA reads as TGTGCCAGCAGCTCCGAGGGGGACTCCTACAATGAGCAGTTCTTC.

This clonotype has a count of ten or more. This chain joins TRBV12-3 or TRBV12-4 and TRBJ2-1, with TRBD2 matching 15 bases. CDR3 length: 19 residues. V lost 7 bases to trimming and J lost 0 bases; unmatched junction nucleotides: 10. The CDR3, as DNA: TGTGCCAGCAATCCCGGGACTAGCGGGAGGATTAGCTCCTACAATGAGCAGTTCTTC. Amino acids: CASNPGTSGRISSYNEQFF.

At least ten counts were recorded for this clonotype. This rearrangement joins TRBV28 to TRBJ1-1; unclear D gene. Trimming left V 8 bases short and J 3 bases short, with 7 bases between. The CDR3 sequence is 11 residues long. Germline-derived CDR1 and CDR2 are MDHEN and SYDVKM. The CDR3 sequence: CASWLYTEAFF. Here the CDR3 DNA reads TGTGCCAGCTGGCTATACACTGAAGCTTTCTTT.

This clonotype was observed many times. This chain uses TRBV3-1 with TRBJ2-7; 8 bases agree with TRBD2. Germline CDR1 LGHDT, CDR2 YNNKEL (reference sequence). V lost 5 bases and J lost 0; bases outside the gene matches: 3. This CDR3 region has 14 residues. Here the CDR3 reads CASSKAGVSYEQYF. The CDR3 region has the DNA TGTGCCAGCAGCAAAGCGGGGGTCTCCTACGAGCAGTACTTC.

This clonotype showed up many times. V is TRBV6-1 and J is TRBJ1-1, with 7 bases fitting TRBD1. Germline loops: CDR1 MNHNS, CDR2 SASEGT. The CDR3 has 15 amino acids. The V segment lost 2 bases and the J segment 3 bases; nucleotides outside the gene matches: 6. CDR3 sequence (DNA): TGTGCCAGCAGTGAAAATCAGGGGGGGGACACTGAAGCTTTCTTT. It codes for CASSENQGGDTEAFF.

Only a few counts were recorded for this clonotype. This chain connects TRBV20-1 to TRBJ2-2, with 8 bases that match TRBD2. The germline V gene has CDR1 DFQATT and CDR2 SNEGSKA (reference sequence). The junction had 10 bases not matched to a gene; V was cut back by 1 base and J by 3 bases. The CDR3 consists of 17 residues. CDR3 nucleotide sequence: TGCAGTGCTAGAGCGAACGGAGCGGGGGCCCACACCGGGGAGCTGTTTTTT. Protein sequence: CSARANGAGAHTGELFF.